This entry is about one TCR beta chain. TCRdb's table, derived via immunoSEQ multiplex PCR, lists solely in-frame clones and lacks some. The table lists some 180,000 clones, 79% of them singletons. This sample was included in a study of blood T cell repertoires in COVID-19. Looking at the study overall: Sample material is recorded as cDNA or gDNA derived from T cells, B-cell-depleted T cells, or PBMCs.

Trimming at V came to 6 bases and at J to 0 bases, leaving 8 bases not matched to a gene. The CDR3 sequence is 16 residues long. Germline CDR1 SGHTA, CDR2 FQGTGA. The J gene is TRBJ2-5, the V gene TRBV7-3; TRBD2 matches 9 bases. Sequenced material: PBMCs or T cells enriched from blood (not recorded which). The source is a woman aged 65 to 85 in a cohort exposed to, infected with or recovered from COVID-19 (not recorded which). The chain's CDR3 is CASSLGLAPYQETQYF. CDR3 DNA: TGTGCCAGCAGTCTCGGACTAGCGCCGTACCAAGAGACCCAGTACTTC.